Shown below are 2 T cell receptor beta chains from a single sample sequenced in a study of blood T cell repertoires in COVID-19. The data were produced by immunoSEQ multiplex PCR, yet TCRdb's version contains in-frame clones alone and is incomplete. The sample yields hundreds of thousands of clones, around 91% seen once. Sequences were obtained from PBMCs or T cells enriched from blood (not recorded which). Receptors originate from a woman aged 40 to 50 who had recovered from COVID-19.

The gene calls are TRBV29-1 and TRBJ2-2, with 8 bases aligning to TRBD1. The CDR3 is 14 residues long. V was clipped by 6 bases and J by 5 bases; unmatched bases: 8. Germline V gene lookup returns CDR1 SQVTM and CDR2 ANQGSEA. CDR3 coding DNA: TGCAGCGTCCCAGGGGACAGGCTTACCGGGGAGCTGTTTTTT. Protein product: CSVPGDRLTGELFF.

This clone was found once. This chain links TRBV3-1 (or the pseudogene TRBV3-2) with TRBJ2-3; D might be TRBD2 (6 bases). V was shortened by 2 bases and J by 7 bases, with 16 bases between the two germline ends. The length of the CDR3 is 15 residues. Germline CDR1 reads LGHDT; CDR2 reads YNNKEL (reference sequence). This CDR3 is CASSQPGLSTNTQYF. The CDR3, as DNA: TGTGCCAGCAGCCAACCCGGACTAAGCACGAATACGCAGTATTTT.